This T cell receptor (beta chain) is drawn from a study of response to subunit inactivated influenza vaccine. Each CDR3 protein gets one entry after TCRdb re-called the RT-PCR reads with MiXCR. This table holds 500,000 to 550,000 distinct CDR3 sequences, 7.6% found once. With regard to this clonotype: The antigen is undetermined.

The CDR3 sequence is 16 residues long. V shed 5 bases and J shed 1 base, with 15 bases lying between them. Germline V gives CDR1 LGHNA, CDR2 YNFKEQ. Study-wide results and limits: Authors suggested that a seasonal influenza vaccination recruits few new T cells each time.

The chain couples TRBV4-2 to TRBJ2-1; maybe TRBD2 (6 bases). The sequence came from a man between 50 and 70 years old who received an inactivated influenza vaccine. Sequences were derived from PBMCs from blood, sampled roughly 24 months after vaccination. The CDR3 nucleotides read TGTGCCAGCAGCTCCCAGGCGGGGCCGTCCTACAATGAGCAGTTCTTC. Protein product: CASSSQAGPSYNEQFF.